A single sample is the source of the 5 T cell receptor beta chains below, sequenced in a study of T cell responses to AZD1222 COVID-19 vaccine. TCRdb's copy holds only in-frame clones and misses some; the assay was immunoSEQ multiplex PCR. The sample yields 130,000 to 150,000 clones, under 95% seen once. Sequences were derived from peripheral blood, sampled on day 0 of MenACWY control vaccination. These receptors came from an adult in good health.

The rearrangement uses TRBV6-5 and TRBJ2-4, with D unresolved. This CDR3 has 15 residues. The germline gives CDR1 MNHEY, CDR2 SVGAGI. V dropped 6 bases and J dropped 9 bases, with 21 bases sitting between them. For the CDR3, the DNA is TGTGCCAGCAGCCCCGTTCGATCTGGTTACGGCATTCAGTACTTC. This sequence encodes CASSPVRSGYGIQYF.

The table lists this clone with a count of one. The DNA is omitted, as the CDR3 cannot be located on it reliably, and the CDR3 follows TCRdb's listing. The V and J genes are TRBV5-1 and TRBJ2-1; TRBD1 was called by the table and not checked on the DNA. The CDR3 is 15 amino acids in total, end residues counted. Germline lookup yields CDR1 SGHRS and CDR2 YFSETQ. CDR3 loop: CASSSLQVSRNEQFF.

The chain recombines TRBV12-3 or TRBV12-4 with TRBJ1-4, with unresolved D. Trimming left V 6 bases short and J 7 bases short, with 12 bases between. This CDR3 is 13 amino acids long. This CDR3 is CASRPSTVEKLFF. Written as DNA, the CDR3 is TGTGCCAGCAGGCCGAGTACCGTTGAAAAACTGTTTTTT.

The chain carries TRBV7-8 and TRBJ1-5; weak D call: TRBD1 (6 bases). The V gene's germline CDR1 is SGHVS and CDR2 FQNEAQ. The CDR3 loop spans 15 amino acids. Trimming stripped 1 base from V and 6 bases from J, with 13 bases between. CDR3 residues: CASSLVGGAGQPQHF. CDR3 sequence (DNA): TGTGCCAGCAGCTTAGTTGGGGGGGCGGGTCAGCCCCAGCATTTT.

CDR3 region: CAWSSGSLYEQYF. As DNA, the CDR3 is TGTGCCTGGAGTAGCGGGAGTCTGTACGAGCAGTACTTC. The rearrangement uses TRBV30 and TRBJ2-7, with 8 positions matching TRBD2. CDR1 and CDR2 (germline): GTSNPN, SVGIG (reference sequence). Unmatched junction bases numbered 4, after V lost 2 bases and J lost 4 bases. This CDR3 region has 13 residues.